Included here is one T cell receptor (beta chain) sequence, with context. The antigen remains undetermined. This sample is drawn from a study of vaccination effects on CD4 cells after COVID-19. V shed 4 bases and J shed 0 bases, with 9 bases lying between them. CDR1 is MNHEY, CDR2 SVGEGT, per germline. The CDR3 spans 14 residues. TCRdb's copy holds only in-frame clones and misses some; the assay was immunoSEQ multiplex PCR. This sample has tens of thousands of clones, with approximately 78% found just once. Sequencing was preceded by expansion of antigen-specific CD4+ T cells with viral peptide pools in the ViraFEST assay. When nine to ten days of culture had elapsed, CD4+ T cells were isolated. All study participants received two doses of BNT162b2 or mRNA-1273 vaccine. Days 3 and 7 saw half the medium replaced with IL-2 medium.

The receptor comes from a human donor who received a COVID-19 vaccine. Some clones in this sample may be carry-over from other donors' samples. The chain has TRBV6-2 or TRBV6-3 and TRBJ1-2, with D uncertain. The starting material was CD4+ T cells from PBMCs cultured with HCoV-NL63 spike peptides, obtained after COVID-19 vaccination. In nucleotides, the CDR3 is TGTGCCAGCAGTTCTACAGCCGCTAACTATGGCTACACCTTC. It specifies CASSSTAANYGYTF.